This T cell receptor beta chain comes out of a study of T cells in Graves' hyperthyroidism and ophthalmopathy. Diagnoses were made from clinical symptoms, serum measures (thyroxine and TRAb), thyroid ultrasound and orbital computed tomography. Researchers took RNA transcripts and amplified the TCR beta CDR3 regions from them. The primer set for the first-round RT-PCR of the TCR CDR3 was HTBI. MiXCR, run by TCRdb on the multiplex PCR reads, gives a single entry per CDR3 protein. The table has hundreds of thousands of distinct CDR3 sequences, 14% seen once; the top ten hold roughly 10%. This clonotype appeared a few times. Its antigen is undetermined. The CDR3 sequence is 15 residues long. J was trimmed by 2 bases and V by 6 bases; bases with no gene match: 7. From germline, CDR1 is MNHEY and CDR2 SMNVEV (reference sequence). Study results and limitations: Also found in blood were most expanded thyroid clonotypes above 0.001. Before onset, by a median of approximately 5.9 months, the model predicted ophthalmopathy.

The sequenced material came from blood. The rearrangement joins TRBV27 to TRBJ1-5; TRBD1 matches 7 bases. The sequence was obtained from a woman younger than 35 with Graves' hyperthyroidism. CDR3 bases: TGTGCCAGCAGACTTCGCGGACAGGGCAATCAGCCCCAGCATTTT. It codes for CASRLRGQGNQPQHF.